This entry lists 2 T cell receptor beta chains sequenced from one sample in a study of cytomegalovirus exposure and HLA in healthy donors. This table comes from immunoSEQ multiplex PCR, and its TCRdb copy is limited to in-frame clones, with some not included. The data show 150,000 to 200,000 clones, roughly nine tenths seen once. Input material: PBMCs. The receptors stem from a man between 18 and 35 years old in good health and CMV-seropositive.

In DNA, the CDR3 is TGTGCCAGCAGCTCCCTAGCGAGCGTAGCGAACACCGGGGAGCTGTTTTTT. Translating gives CASSSLASVANTGELFF. The chain uses TRBV5-5 and TRBJ2-2; D is perhaps TRBD2 (6 bases). Germline V gives CDR1 SGHKS, CDR2 YYEKEE (reference sequence). CDR3 length: 17 residues. The V end was cut by 3 bases, the J end by 0 bases, with 15 bases between. Variable domain in full (rest from reference TRBV5-5 and TRBJ2-2): DAGVTQSPTHLIKTRGQQVTLRCSPISGHKSVSWYQQVLGQGPQFIFQYYEKEERGRGNFPDRFSARQFPNYSSELNVNALLLGDSALYLCASSSLASVANTGELFFGEGSRLTVL.

The rearrangement uses TRBV27 and TRBJ2-4, with 7 bases matching TRBD1. This CDR3 contains 14 residues. The V segment lost 3 bases and the J segment 8 bases; nucleotides outside the gene matches: 7. CDR1 and CDR2 (germline): MNHEY, SMNVEV (reference sequence). The CDR3 DNA reads TGTGCCAGCAGTTTGGGCCAGGGGGTGGACATTCAGTACTTC. This translates into CASSLGQGVDIQYF.